This T cell receptor beta chain is from a study of cytomegalovirus exposure and HLA in healthy donors. Study-level findings and limits: The authors excluded some V segments, including TRBV6-2 and TRBV6-3, as indistinguishable.

For this clone: Its antigen is currently unknown.

The PCR had 60 Vbeta and 13 Jbeta primers. TCRdb keeps only in-frame clones here, not all; method: immunoSEQ multiplex PCR. The sample shows about 150,000 clones, 75% to 85% of them seen only once. The CDR3 totals 12 residues. Trimming left V 5 bases short and J 4 bases short, with 8 bases between. Germline CDR1 reads SEHNR; CDR2 reads FQNEAQ (reference sequence). Sequencing was performed on PBMCs. The chain links TRBV7-9 to TRBJ1-2; no reliable D call. The clonotype comes from a woman in her fifties or sixties in good health and CMV-seropositive. CDR3 in DNA: TGTGCCAGCAGCCTGGAGGGCTATGGCTACACCTTC. This translates into CASSLEGYGYTF.